This T cell receptor beta chain appears in the sequencing data of a study of CD8 T cells in ankylosing spondylitis. Study outcomes and limitations: Disease-linked clones were found to be CD8+ and relatively rare in peripheral blood.

Germline assignment: CDR1 SQVTM and CDR2 ANQGSEA. The CDR3 has 10 residues. The germline V and J ends were trimmed by 7 bases and 3 bases, with 7 bases remaining between them. One entry per CDR3 protein results from TCRdb running MiXCR on the 5' RACE reads. The data show about 33,000 distinct CDR3 sequences, with 13% to 15% seen just once and less than 40% held by the top ten. This clonotype came up a few times. Its antigen is still unknown. The specimen sequenced was blood. This clonotype was obtained from a male donor with ankylosing spondylitis or in good health (not recorded which). The chain has TRBV29-1 and TRBJ2-7; D not resolved. CDR3 nucleotide sequence: TGCAGCGGTGGGGACTACGAGCAGTACTTC. Protein product: CSGGDYEQYF.